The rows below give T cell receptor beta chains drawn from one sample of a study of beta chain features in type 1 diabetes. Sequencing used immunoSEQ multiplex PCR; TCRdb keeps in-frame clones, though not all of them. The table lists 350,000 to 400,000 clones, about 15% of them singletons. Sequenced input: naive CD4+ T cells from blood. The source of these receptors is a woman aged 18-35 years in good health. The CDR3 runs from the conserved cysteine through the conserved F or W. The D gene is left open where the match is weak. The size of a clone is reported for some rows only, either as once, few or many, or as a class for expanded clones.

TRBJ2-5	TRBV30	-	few	CAWSVPAVTQYF	TGTGCCTGGAGTGTACCAGCGGTGACCCAGTACTTC
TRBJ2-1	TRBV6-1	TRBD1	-	CASSEGQGLYNEQFF	TGTGCCAGCAGTGAAGGACAGGGTCTCTACAATGAGCAGTTCTTC
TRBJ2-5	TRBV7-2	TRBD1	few	CASSLDYRGETQYF	TGTGCCAGCAGCCTCGACTACAGGGGGGAGACCCAGTACTTC
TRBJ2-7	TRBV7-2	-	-	CASSPRDGTLLTYEQYF	TGTGCCAGCAGCCCGCGAGACGGGACACTTCTTACCTACGAGCAGTACTTC
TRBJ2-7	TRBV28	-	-	CASSLPYTGTPYEQYF	TGTGCCAGCAGTTTACCCTATACCGGGACTCCCTACGAGCAGTACTTC
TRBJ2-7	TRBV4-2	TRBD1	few	CASRPGTGSYEQYF	TGTGCCAGCAGGCCCGGGACAGGATCCTACGAGCAGTACTTC
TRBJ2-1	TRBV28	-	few	CASSLFIRGRGSFSYNEQFF	TGTGCCAGCAGTTTATTTATACGTGGCAGGGGTTCCTTCTCCTACAATGAGCAGTTCTTC
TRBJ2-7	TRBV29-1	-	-	CSVEGQEKQYF	TGCAGCGTTGAAGGACAGGAAAAGCAGTACTTC
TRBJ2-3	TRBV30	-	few	CACPSGLTDTQYF	TGTGCCTGCCCCTCGGGACTCACAGATACGCAGTATTTT
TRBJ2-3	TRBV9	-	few	CASSTHLSSTDTQYF	TGTGCCAGCAGCACACACCTCTCTAGCACAGATACGCAGTATTTT
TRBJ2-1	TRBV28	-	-	CAVTGQVYNEQFF	TGTGCTGTTACTGGGCAGGTTTACAATGAGCAGTTCTTC
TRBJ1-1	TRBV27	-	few	CASSSKTGNTEAFF	TGTGCCAGCAGTTCAAAAACAGGGAACACTGAAGCTTTCTTT
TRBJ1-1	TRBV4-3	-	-	CASSPRQRGNTEAFF	TGCGCCAGCAGCCCCCGACAGAGAGGGAACACTGAAGCTTTCTTT
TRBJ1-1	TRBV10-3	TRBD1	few	CAIRGTVNTEAFF	TGTGCCATCAGGGGGACAGTGAACACTGAAGCTTTCTTT
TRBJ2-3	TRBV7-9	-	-	CASSLERSSTDTQYF	TGTGCCAGCAGCTTAGAGCGGTCTAGCACAGATACGCAGTATTTT
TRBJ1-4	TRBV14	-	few	CASSRRRVKEKLFF	TGTGCCAGCAGCCGCCGCAGGGTGAAGGAAAAACTGTTTTTT
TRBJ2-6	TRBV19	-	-	CASIPGTGANVLTF	TGTGCCAGTATTCCCGGGACTGGGGCCAACGTCCTGACTTTC
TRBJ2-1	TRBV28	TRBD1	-	CASSSNRGHGDEQFF	TGTGCCAGCAGTTCGAACAGGGGGCATGGAGATGAGCAGTTCTTC
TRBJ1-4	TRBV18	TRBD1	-	CASSPGTDRNEKLFF	TGTGCCAGCTCACCTGGGACAGATCGAAATGAAAAACTGTTTTTT
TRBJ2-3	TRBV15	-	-	CATSRDRGINTDTQYF	TGTGCCACCAGCAGAGACCGCGGCATCAACACAGATACGCAGTATTTT
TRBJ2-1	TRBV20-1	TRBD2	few	CSASREGEQFF	TGCAGTGCTAGTCGGGAGGGTGAGCAGTTCTTC
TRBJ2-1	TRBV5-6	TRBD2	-	CASSYYSGTSGTDEQFF	TGTGCCAGCAGCTACTACTCCGGGACTAGCGGGACCGATGAGCAGTTCTTC
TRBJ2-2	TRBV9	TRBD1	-	CASSVGDRGSGELFF	TGTGCCAGCAGCGTAGGTGACAGGGGGTCAGGGGAGCTGTTTTTT
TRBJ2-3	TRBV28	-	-	CASSILTVSGTDTQYF	TGTGCCAGCAGTATTCTGACAGTTAGTGGAACAGATACGCAGTATTTT
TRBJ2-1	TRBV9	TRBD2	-	CASSAGPASGLEVYDEQFF	TGTGCCAGCAGCGCGGGTCCGGCTAGCGGCCTGGAGGTGTATGATGAGCAGTTCTTC
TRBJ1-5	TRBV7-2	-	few	CASSLGTAAYNQPQHF	TGTGCCAGCAGCTTAGGGACAGCAGCATACAATCAGCCCCAGCATTTT
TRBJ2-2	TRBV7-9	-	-	CASSFLGGPGELFF	TGTGCCAGCAGCTTCCTTGGGGGCCCCGGGGAGCTGTTTTTT
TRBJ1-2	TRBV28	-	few	CASRTRTANYGYTF	TGTGCCAGCAGGACCCGGACAGCTAACTATGGCTACACCTTC
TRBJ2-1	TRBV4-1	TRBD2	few	CASNSGFSYNEQFF	TGCGCCAGCAATAGCGGGTTTAGCTACAATGAGCAGTTCTTC
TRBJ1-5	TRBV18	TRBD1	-	CASSPLGTVSNQPQHF	TGTGCCAGCTCACCACTAGGGACAGTAAGCAATCAGCCCCAGCATTTT
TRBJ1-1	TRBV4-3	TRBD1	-	CASSRQGTEAFF	TGCGCCAGCAGCCGACAGGGTACTGAAGCTTTCTTT
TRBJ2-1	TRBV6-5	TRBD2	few	CASSAIAGAGEQFF	TGTGCCAGCAGTGCTATAGCGGGAGCGGGTGAGCAGTTCTTC
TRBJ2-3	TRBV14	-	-	CASSPIWLLSTDTQYF	TGTGCCAGCAGCCCAATCTGGCTGCTTAGCACAGATACGCAGTATTTT
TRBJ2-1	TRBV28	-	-	CASSLYRDEQFF	TGTGCCAGCAGTTTATATAGAGATGAGCAGTTCTTC
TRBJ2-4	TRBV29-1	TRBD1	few	CSVAGGYTKNIQYF	TGCAGCGTTGCAGGGGGCTATACCAAAAACATTCAGTACTTC
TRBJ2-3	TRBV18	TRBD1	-	CASSPQTGTDTQYF	TGTGCCAGCTCACCACAGACAGGGACAGATACGCAGTATTTT
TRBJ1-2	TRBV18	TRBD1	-	CASSPPGQGQYGYTF	TGTGCCAGCTCACCTCCGGGACAGGGTCAATATGGCTACACCTTC
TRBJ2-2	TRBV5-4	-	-	CASSLQVPTGELFF	TGTGCCAGCAGCTTACAGGTCCCTACCGGGGAGCTGTTTTTT
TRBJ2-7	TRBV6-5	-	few	CASSTGFPTYEQYF	TGTGCCAGCAGTACAGGGTTCCCCACCTACGAGCAGTACTTC
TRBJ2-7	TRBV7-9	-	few	CASSSRRSLVTHEQYF	TGTGCCAGCAGCTCTCGAAGATCGCTAGTAACCCACGAGCAGTACTTC
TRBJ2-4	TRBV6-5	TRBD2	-	CASSSAGGPKNIQYF	TGTGCCAGCAGTTCAGCGGGAGGGCCCAAAAACATTCAGTACTTC
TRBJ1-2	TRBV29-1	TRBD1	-	CSVAGGYGYTF	TGCAGCGTTGCAGGGGGCTATGGCTACACCTTC
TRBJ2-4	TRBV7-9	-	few	CASSLEGAKNIQYF	TGTGCCAGCAGCTTAGAGGGAGCGAAAAACATTCAGTACTTC
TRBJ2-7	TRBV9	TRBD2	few	CASSAGGLDYEQYF	TGTGCCAGCAGCGCTGGCGGACTAGACTACGAGCAGTACTTC
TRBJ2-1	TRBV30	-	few	CAWSSAQYNEQFF	TGTGCCTGGAGTAGCGCCCAATACAATGAGCAGTTCTTC
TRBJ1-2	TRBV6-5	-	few	CASRPWEGGYTF	TGTGCCAGCAGGCCATGGGAGGGTGGCTACACCTTC